This T cell receptor (beta chain) came from a study of T cell repertoires in cytomegalovirus infection (dated by TCRdb to 2018 to 2020). For the wider study: Recently identified HLA-C-restricted CMV epitopes, whose presentation resists viral immunomodulation, were targeted by peptide stimulations together with well-studied HLA-B-restricted epitopes. The HLA type of each donor mattered for the analysis, because public TCR beta signatures pointed to carriage of CMV infection along with the matching HLA type. Results the study describes overall, beyond this receptor: The ex vivo response was dominated by HLA-C-restricted CMV-specific TCR beta clonotypes, which also provided the single most frequent clonotype in two of eight donors. In both this cohort and an independent cohort of some 350 donors, the cumulative frequency of public TCR beta family members distinguished carriers of CMV infection plus the relevant HLA type.

The sequencer was an Illumina HiSeq 1500. The public sequencing data were trimmed at Q25 with fastp and processed into clonotypes with MiXCR by TCRdb, which kept only in-frame beta chains. One record per CDR3 amino acid sequence lists the most common genes and DNA. For this sample the table gives about 920,000 distinct CDR3 sequences, of which approximately 30% were detected only once. The top ten clones comprise roughly 12% of the sample. On this clonotype itself: Its antigen remains unidentified. Within one base of it there is no much larger clone, and no base qualities were kept.

The sample's treatment or condition label is to be understood as: in vitro stimulation with specific CMV peptide epitopes to enrich CMV-specific T cells. The CDR3 spans 15 residues, from the cysteine through the phenylalanine. Of the read, only the CDR3 DNA is kept; its 45 bases are in frame from base 1. The germline ends are 13 bases apart after V is trimmed by 2 bases and J by 4 bases. CDR1 and CDR2 (SGHAT, FQDESV) derive from the germline V gene (reference sequence). The sequence was obtained from a human donor in good health (CMV status not recorded). Some clones in this sample may be carry-over from other donors' samples. The sequence is built from TRBV11-1 and TRBJ2-3; the D gene is possibly TRBD2, with 5 bases matching. Sequences were derived from cultured CD8+ T cells from PBMCs, sampled from culture after CMV antigen stimulation. The CDR3 amino acid sequence is: CASSLIGEESDTQYF. The bases are TGTGCCAGCAGCTTAATCGGGGAAGAGTCAGATACGCAGTATTTT.